The TCR beta chain described here comes from a study of T cell repertoires in cytomegalovirus infection. Study at large: Well-studied HLA-B-restricted epitopes and recently identified HLA-C-restricted epitopes of CMV were both used in the study.

A single count supports this clonotype. The antigen is unknown. Each CDR3 protein is one row after TCRdb ran MiXCR on the reads. The profile shows roughly 500,000 distinct CDR3 sequences, 30% to 35% of them singletons. The CDR3 is 13 residues long. Germline V lookup: CDR1 SGHAT, CDR2 FQNNGV. Trimming pared 6 bases from V and 10 bases from J, leaving 16 bases between. Sample: cultured PBMCs, taken from culture after CMV antigen stimulation. The sequence was obtained from a human donor in good health (CMV status not recorded). Some clones in this sample may be carry-over from other donors' samples. V is TRBV11-2 and J is TRBJ2-1; possibly TRBD1 for D (6 bases). This CDR3 reads CASRPTQGKEQFF. CDR3 DNA: TGTGCCAGCAGACCTACACAGGGAAAGGAGCAGTTCTTC.